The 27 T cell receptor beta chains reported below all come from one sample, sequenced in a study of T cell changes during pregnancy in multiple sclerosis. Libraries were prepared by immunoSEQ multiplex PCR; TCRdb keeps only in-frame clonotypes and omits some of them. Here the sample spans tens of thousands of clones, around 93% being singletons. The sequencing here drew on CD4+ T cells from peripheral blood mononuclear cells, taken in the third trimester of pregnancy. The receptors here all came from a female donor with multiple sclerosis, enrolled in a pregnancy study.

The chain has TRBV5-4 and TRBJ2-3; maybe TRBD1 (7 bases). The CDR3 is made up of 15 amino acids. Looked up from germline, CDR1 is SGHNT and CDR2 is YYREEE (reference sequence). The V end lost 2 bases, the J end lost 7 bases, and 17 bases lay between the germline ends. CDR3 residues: CASSLDRARGNTQYF. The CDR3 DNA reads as TGTGCCAGCAGCTTAGACAGGGCGCGGGGTAATACGCAGTATTTT.

DNA for the CDR3: TGTGCCAGCAGCCTCACTAGGCACCAAGAGACCCAGTACTTC. This translates into CASSLTRHQETQYF. The chain couples TRBV5-4 to TRBJ2-5, with D possibly TRBD2 on 5 matching bases. CDR3 length: 14 residues. CDR1 is SGHNT, CDR2 YYREEE, per germline (reference sequence). Trimming shortened V by 4 bases and J by 0 bases, and 10 bases separated the two germline ends.

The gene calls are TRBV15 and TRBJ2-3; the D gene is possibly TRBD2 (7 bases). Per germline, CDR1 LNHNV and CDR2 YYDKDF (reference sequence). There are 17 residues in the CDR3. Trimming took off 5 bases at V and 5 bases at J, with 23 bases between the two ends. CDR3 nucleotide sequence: TGTGCCACCAGCCTCGGAGACTCTGGGGGGGGCATAGATACGCAGTATTTT. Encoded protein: CATSLGDSGGGIDTQYF.

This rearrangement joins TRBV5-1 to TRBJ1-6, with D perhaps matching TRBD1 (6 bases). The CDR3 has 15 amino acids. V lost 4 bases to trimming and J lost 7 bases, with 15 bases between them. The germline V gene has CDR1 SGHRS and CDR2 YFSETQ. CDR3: CASSLRQGQNSPLHF. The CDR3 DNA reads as TGCGCCAGCAGCCTCCGCCAAGGACAGAATTCACCCCTCCACTTT.

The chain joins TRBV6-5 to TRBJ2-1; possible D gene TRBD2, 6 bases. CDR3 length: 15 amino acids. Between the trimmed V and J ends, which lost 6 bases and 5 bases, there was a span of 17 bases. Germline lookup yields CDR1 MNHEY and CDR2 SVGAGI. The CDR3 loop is CASRLEGLGDNEQFF. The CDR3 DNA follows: TGTGCCAGCAGATTGGAGGGTTTGGGGGACAATGAGCAGTTCTTC.

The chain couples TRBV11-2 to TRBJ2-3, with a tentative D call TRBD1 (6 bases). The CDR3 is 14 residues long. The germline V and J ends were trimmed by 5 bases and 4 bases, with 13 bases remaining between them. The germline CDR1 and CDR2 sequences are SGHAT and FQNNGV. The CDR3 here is CASSPSWGPDTQYF. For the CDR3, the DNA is TGTGCCAGCAGCCCCAGTTGGGGGCCAGATACGCAGTATTTT.

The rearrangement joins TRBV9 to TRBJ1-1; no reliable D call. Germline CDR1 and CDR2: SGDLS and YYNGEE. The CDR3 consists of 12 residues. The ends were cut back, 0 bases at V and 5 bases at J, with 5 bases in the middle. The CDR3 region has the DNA TGTGCCAGCAGCGTAGGAGGGACTGAAGCTTTCTTT. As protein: CASSVGGTEAFF.

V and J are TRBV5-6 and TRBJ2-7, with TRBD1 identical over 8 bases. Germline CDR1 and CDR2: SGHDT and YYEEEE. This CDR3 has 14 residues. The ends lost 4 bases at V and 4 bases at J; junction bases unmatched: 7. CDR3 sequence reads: CASSTSQGAYEQYF. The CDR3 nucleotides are TGTGCCAGCAGCACCTCCCAGGGGGCGTACGAGCAGTACTTC.

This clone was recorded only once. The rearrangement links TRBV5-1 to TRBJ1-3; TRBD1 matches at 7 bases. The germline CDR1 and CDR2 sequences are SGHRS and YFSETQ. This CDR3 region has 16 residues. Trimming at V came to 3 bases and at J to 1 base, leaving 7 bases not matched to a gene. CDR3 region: CASSSKTGMSGNTIYF. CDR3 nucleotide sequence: TGCGCCAGCAGCTCCAAGACAGGGATGTCTGGAAACACCATATATTTT. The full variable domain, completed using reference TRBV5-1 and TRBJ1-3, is KAGVTQTPRYLIKTRGQQVTLSCSPISGHRSVSWYQQTPGQGLQFLFEYFSETQRNKGNFPGRFSGRQFSNSRSEMNVSTLELGDSALYLCASSSKTGMSGNTIYFGEGSWLTVV.

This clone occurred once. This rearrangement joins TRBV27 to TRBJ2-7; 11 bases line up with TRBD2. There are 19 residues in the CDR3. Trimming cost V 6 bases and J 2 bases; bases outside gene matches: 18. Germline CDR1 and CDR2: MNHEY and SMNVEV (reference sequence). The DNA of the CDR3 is TGTGCCAGCAGCCGTTTAGGACTAGCGGGCCGTTCGGGGACCTACGAGCAGTACTTC. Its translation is CASSRLGLAGRSGTYEQYF.

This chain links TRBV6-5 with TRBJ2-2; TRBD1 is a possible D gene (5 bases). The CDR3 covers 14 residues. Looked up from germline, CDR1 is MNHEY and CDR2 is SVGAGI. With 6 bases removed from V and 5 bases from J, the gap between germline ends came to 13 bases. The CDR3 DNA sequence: TGTGCCAGCAGCCTCACCTACAGGACCGGGGAGCTGTTTTTT. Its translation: CASSLTYRTGELFF.

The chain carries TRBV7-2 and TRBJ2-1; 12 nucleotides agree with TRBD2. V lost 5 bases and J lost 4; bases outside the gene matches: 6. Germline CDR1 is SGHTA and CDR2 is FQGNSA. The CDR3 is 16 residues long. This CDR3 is CASSPRTSGGYNEQFF. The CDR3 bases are TGTGCCAGCAGCCCCCGAACTAGCGGGGGGTACAATGAGCAGTTCTTC.

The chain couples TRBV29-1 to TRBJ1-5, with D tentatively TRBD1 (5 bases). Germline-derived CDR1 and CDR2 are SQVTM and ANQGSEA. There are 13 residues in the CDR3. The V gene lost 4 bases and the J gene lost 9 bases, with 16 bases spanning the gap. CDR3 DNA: TGCAGCGTTGGGCCAGGGTCCGACAGGCCCCAGCATTTT. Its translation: CSVGPGSDRPQHF.

The CDR3 protein is CASSIVGTGGHEQYF. The DNA of the CDR3 is TGTGCCAGTAGTATAGTTGGGACAGGGGGCCACGAGCAGTACTTC. The gene calls are TRBV19 and TRBJ2-7; 12 positions match TRBD1. Germline V gene lookup returns CDR1 LNHDA and CDR2 SQIVND (reference sequence). The CDR3 totals 15 residues. Trimming cost V 1 base and J 5 bases; bases outside gene matches: 3. Drawing the rest from reference TRBV19 and TRBJ2-7, the complete variable domain is DGGITQSPKYLFRKEGQNVTLSCEQNLNHDAMYWYRQDPGQGLRLIYYSQIVNDFQKGDIAEGYSVSREKKESFPLTVTSAQKNPTAFYLCASSIVGTGGHEQYFGPGTRLTVT.

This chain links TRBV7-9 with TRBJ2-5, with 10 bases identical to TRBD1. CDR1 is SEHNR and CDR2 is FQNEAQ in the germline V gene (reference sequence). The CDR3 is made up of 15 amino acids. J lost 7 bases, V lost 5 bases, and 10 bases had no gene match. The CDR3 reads CASSPGQGDLGTQYF. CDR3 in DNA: TGTGCCAGCAGCCCAGGACAGGGGGATTTGGGGACCCAGTACTTC. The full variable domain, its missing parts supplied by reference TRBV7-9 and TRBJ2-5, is DTGVSQNPRHKITKRGQNVTFRCDPISEHNRLYWYRQTLGQGPEFLTYFQNEAQLEKSRLLSDRFSAERPKGSFSTLEIQRTEQGDSAMYLCASSPGQGDLGTQYFGPGTRLLVL.

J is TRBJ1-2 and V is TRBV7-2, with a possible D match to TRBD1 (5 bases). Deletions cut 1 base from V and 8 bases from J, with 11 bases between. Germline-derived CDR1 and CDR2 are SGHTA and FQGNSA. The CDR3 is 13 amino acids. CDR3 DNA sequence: TGTGCCAGCAGCTTAGATCAGGGCAGGGGCTACACCTTC. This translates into CASSLDQGRGYTF.

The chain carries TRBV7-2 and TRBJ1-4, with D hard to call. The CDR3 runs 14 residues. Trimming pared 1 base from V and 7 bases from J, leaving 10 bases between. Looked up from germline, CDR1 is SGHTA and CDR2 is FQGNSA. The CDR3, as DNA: TGTGCCAGCAGCTTAGTATCAGCTAGTGAAAAACTGTTTTTT. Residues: CASSLVSASEKLFF.

The chain's CDR3 is CASSGQGETQYF. In nucleotides, the CDR3 is TGTGCCAGCAGTGGACAGGGGGAGACCCAGTACTTC. V and J are TRBV2 and TRBJ2-5; 8 bases line up with TRBD1. This CDR3 has 12 amino acids. The junction had 0 bases not matched to a gene; V was cut back by 4 bases and J by 5 bases. Germline loops: CDR1 SNHLY, CDR2 FYNNEI. The full variable domain, completed using reference TRBV2 and TRBJ2-5, is EPEVTQTPSHQVTQMGQEVILRCVPISNHLYFYWYRQILGQKVEFLVSFYNNEISEKSEIFDDQFSVERPDGSNFTLKIRSTKLEDSAMYFCASSGQGETQYFGPGTRLLVL.

The CDR3 DNA follows: TGTGCCAGCAAGGTCACAGGGGGCGCAGATACGCAGTATTTT. This codes for CASKVTGGADTQYF. The chain couples TRBV2 to TRBJ2-3, with 9 bases fitting TRBD1. J was trimmed by 4 bases and V by 7 bases; bases with no gene match: 6. Germline V lookup: CDR1 SNHLY, CDR2 FYNNEI. The CDR3 has 14 residues.

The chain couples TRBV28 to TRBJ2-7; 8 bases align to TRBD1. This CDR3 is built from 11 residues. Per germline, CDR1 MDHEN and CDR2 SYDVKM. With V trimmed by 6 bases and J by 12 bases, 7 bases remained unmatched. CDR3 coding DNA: TGTGCCAGCAGCTCCGGGACAGGAACGTACTTC. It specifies CASSSGTGTYF.

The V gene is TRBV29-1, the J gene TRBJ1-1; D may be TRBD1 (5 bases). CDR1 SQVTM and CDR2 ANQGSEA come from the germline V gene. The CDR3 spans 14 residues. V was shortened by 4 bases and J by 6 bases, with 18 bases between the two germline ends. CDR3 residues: CSVGRGRSDSEAFF. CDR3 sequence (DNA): TGCAGCGTTGGAAGGGGCAGGAGTGACTCTGAAGCTTTCTTT.

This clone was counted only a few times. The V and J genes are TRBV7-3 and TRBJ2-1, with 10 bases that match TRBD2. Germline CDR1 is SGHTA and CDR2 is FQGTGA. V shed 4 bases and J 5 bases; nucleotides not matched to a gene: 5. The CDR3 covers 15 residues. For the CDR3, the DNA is TGTGCCAGCAGCTCCACTAGCGGGGTTAACAATGAGCAGTTCTTC. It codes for CASSSTSGVNNEQFF.

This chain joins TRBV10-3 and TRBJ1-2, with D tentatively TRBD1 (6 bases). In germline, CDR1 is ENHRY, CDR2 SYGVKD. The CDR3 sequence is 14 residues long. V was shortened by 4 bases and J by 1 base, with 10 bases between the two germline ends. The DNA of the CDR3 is TGTGCCATCAGTGCCGGCAGGGGTAACTATGGCTACACCTTC. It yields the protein CAISAGRGNYGYTF.

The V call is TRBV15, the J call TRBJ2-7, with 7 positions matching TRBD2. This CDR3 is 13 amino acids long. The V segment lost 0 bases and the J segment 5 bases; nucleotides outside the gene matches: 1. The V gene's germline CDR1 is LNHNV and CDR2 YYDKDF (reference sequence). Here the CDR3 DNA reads TGTGCCACCAGCAGAGATCGGGGGGACGAGCAGTACTTC. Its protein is CATSRDRGDEQYF.

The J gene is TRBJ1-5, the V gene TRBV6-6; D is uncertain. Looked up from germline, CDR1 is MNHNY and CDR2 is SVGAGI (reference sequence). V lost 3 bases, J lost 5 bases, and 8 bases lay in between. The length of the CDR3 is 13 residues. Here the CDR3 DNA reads TGTGCCAGCAGTTATACGGAGGATCAGCCCCAGCATTTT. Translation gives CASSYTEDQPQHF.

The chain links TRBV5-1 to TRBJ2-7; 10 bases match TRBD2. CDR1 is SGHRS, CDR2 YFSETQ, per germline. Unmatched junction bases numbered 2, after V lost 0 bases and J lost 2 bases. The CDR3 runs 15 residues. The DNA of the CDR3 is TGCGCCAGCAGCTTGGATACTAGCGGGACCTACGAGCAGTACTTC. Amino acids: CASSLDTSGTYEQYF.

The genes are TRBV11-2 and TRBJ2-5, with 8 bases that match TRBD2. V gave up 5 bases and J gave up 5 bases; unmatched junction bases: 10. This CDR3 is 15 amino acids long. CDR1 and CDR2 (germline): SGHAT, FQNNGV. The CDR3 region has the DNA TGTGCCAGCAGCCCCCCGGGAGGGCCGGGGGAGACCCAGTACTTC. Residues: CASSPPGGPGETQYF.